This T cell receptor (beta chain) is drawn from a study of shared clonotypes between healthy human individuals. The V gene end was trimmed by 5 bases and the J gene end by 1 base; junction bases not matched to a gene: 3. The CDR3 has 14 residues. The germline gives CDR1 GTSNPN, CDR2 SVGIG (reference sequence). Naive CD8 cells, CD45RO-negative and positively selected for CCR7, excluded terminally differentiated effector memory CD45RA+ cells. The protocol was immunoSEQ multiplex PCR, while the TCRdb copy is restricted to in-frame clones and leaves out a portion. The repertoire holds around 640,000 clones, with 90% to 97% as singletons.

The specimen was naive CD8+ T cells sorted from blood. The chain employs TRBV30 and TRBJ2-3, with 10 bases matching TRBD2. The sequence was collected from a young woman in good health. The CDR3 bases are TGTGCCTGGTCTAGCGGGAGTGGCACAGATACGCAGTATTTT. As protein: CAWSSGSGTDTQYF. Based on the CDR3 plus reference TRBV30 and TRBJ2-3, the full variable domain is SQTIHQWPATLVQPVGSPLSLECTVEGTSNPNLYWYRQAAGRGLQLLFYSVGIGQISSEVPQNLSASRPQDRQFILSSKKLLLSDSGFYLCAWSSGSGTDTQYFGPGTRLTVL.